This T cell receptor beta chain was identified during a study of Tregs in tolerant kidney transplant recipients. Study as a whole: Related graft donors supplied nonmyeloablative bone marrow transplants, and mixed chimerism was transient.

CDR3 length: 12 residues. Trimming cost V 5 bases and J 15 bases, with 20 bases left between them. Germline V gene lookup returns CDR1 SQVTM and CDR2 ANQGSEA. Data came from immunoSEQ multiplex PCR; TCRdb stores just in-frame clones and leaves some out. The sample records about 87,000 clones, 80% to 95% being singletons. The chain carries TRBV29-1 and TRBJ2-1, with D tentatively TRBD2 (5 bases). This clonotype originated in a human donor who received a combined kidney and bone marrow transplant. The specimen comprised CD4+ T cells from blood, sampled before the transplant. The CDR3 bases are TGCAGCGTTAATCGGGCAAACGGGATGATGTTCTTC. It translates to CSVNRANGMMFF.